This TCR beta chain was captured in a study of T cell responses to AZD1222 COVID-19 vaccine. Broader study findings: The reported proportion of spike-specific TCRs targeting unmutated variant regions was nearly half.

Points on this clone: Its antigen is not known.

This CDR3 region has 14 residues. With 3 bases clipped from V and 6 bases from J, the junction kept 4 bases outside the gene matches. Germline CDR1 SGHRS, CDR2 YFSETQ. Here immunoSEQ multiplex PCR was the method, and the copy in TCRdb shows in-frame clones only, minus some. Of 150,000 or so clones listed, roughly nine tenths are singletons. The V and J genes are TRBV5-1 and TRBJ2-1, with 9 bases identical to TRBD1. Sequenced here: peripheral blood, sampled on day 0 of AZD1222 vaccination. The TCR comes from an adult in good health. In nucleotides, the CDR3 is TGCGCCAGCAGCTCCGTGACAGGGGGCAATGAGCAGTTCTTC. Translated: CASSSVTGGNEQFF.